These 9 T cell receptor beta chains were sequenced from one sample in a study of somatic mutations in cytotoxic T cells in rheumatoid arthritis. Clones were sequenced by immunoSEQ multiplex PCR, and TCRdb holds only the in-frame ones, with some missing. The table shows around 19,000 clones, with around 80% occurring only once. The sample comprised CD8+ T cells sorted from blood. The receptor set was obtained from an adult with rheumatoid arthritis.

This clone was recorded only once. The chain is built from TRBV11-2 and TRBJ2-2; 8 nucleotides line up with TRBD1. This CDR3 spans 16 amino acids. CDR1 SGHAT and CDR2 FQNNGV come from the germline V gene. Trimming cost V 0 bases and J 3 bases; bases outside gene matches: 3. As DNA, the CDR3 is TGTGCCAGCAGCTTAGATACAGGGGGATACACCGGGGAGCTGTTTTTT. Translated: CASSLDTGGYTGELFF.

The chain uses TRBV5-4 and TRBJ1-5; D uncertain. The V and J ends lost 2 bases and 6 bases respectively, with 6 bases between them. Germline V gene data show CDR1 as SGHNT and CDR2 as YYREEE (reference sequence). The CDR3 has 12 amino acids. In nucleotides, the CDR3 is TGTGCCAGCAGCTTCGGTGGTCAGCCCCAGCATTTT. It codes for CASSFGGQPQHF.

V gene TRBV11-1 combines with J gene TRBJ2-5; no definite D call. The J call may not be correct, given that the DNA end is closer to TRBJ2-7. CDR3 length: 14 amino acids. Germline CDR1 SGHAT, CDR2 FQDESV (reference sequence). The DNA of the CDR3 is TGTGCCAGCAGTCCCTATCGGAGCTCCTACGAGCAGTACTTC. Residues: CASSPYRSSYEQYF.

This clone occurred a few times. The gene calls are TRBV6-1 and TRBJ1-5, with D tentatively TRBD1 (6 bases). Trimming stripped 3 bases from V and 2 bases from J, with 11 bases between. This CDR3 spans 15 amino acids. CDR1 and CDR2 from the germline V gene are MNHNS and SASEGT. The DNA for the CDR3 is TGTGCCAGCAGTGAGGCGGCAGGGGGCAATCAGCCCCAGCATTTT. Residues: CASSEAAGGNQPQHF.

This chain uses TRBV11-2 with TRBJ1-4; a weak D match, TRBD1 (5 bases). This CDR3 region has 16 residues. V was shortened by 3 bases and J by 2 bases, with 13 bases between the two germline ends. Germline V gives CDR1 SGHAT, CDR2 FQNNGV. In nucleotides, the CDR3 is TGTGCCAGCAGCTTCCAGGGTAGTTGGACTAATGAAAAACTGTTTTTT. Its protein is CASSFQGSWTNEKLFF. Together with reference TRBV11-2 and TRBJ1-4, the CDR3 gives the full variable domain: EAGVAQSPRYKIIEKRQSVAFWCNPISGHATLYWYQQILGQGPKLLIQFQNNGVVDDSQLPKDRFSAERLKGVDSTLKIQPAKLEDSAVYLCASSFQGSWTNEKLFFGSGTQLSVL.

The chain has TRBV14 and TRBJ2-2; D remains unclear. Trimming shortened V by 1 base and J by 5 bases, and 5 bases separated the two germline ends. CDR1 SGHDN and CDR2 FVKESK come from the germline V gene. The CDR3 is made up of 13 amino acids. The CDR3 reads CASSQGFTGELFF. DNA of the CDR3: TGTGCCAGCAGCCAAGGTTTTACCGGGGAGCTGTTTTTT.

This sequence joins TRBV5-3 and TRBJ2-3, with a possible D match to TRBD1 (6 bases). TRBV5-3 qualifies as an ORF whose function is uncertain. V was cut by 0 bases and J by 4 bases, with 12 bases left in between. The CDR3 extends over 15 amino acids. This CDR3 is CARSLVGPGADTQYF. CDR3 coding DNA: TGTGCCAGAAGCTTGGTGGGGCCAGGGGCAGATACGCAGTATTTT.

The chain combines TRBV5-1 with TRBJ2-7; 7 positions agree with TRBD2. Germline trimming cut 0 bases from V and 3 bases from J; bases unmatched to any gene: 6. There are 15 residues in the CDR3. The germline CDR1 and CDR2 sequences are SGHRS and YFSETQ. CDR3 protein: CASSLEGGTFYEQYF. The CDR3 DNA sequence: TGCGCCAGCAGCTTGGAGGGAGGGACCTTCTACGAGCAGTACTTC. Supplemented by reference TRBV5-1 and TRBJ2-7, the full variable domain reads KAGVTQTPRYLIKTRGQQVTLSCSPISGHRSVSWYQQTPGQGLQFLFEYFSETQRNKGNFPGRFSGRQFSNSRSEMNVSTLELGDSALYLCASSLEGGTFYEQYFGPGTRLTVT.

This chain's CDR3 is CASSYGSSYEQYF. Here the CDR3 DNA reads TGCGCCAGCAGTTACGGGAGCTCCTACGAGCAGTACTTC. The chain recombines TRBV10-2 with TRBJ2-7; a possible D gene is TRBD2 (6 bases). V shed 5 bases and J shed 0 bases, with 8 bases lying between them. The CDR3 loop spans 13 amino acids. Per germline, CDR1 WSHSY and CDR2 SAAADI.